The next 16 T cell receptor beta chains were all read from a single sample in a study of blood T cell repertoires in COVID-19. Produced via immunoSEQ multiplex PCR; TCRdb's table is partial and in-frame only. The repertoire has 26,000 or so clones, around 90% of them found once; the top ten carry roughly 5%. Sequencing was performed on peripheral blood. These receptors were taken from a man in his sixties with active COVID-19.

The chain joins TRBV6-5 to TRBJ2-3; possible D gene TRBD2, 6 bases. V dropped 10 bases and J dropped 0 bases, with 14 bases sitting between them. Germline V CDR1 and CDR2: MNHEY, SVGAGI. The CDR3 is made up of 14 amino acids. CDR3 in DNA: TGTGCCACCTCGCTAGCGATAAGCACAGATACGCAGTATTTT. Amino acid sequence: CATSLAISTDTQYF.

The chain is built from TRBV18 and TRBJ2-7, with 9 bases fitting TRBD1. This CDR3 comprises 17 residues. Per the germline V gene, CDR1 is KGHSH and CDR2 is LQKENI. Germline trimming cut 6 bases from V and 2 bases from J; bases unmatched to any gene: 14. The CDR3 here is CASSLNPLTGGTYEQYF. The CDR3 DNA reads TGTGCCAGCTCCCTGAACCCTCTTACAGGGGGCACCTACGAGCAGTACTTC.

The chain couples TRBV10-2 to TRBJ1-2, with TRBD1 matching 8 bases. This CDR3 is built from 16 residues. V lost 2 bases, J lost 6 bases, and 11 bases stayed unmatched. CDR1 and CDR2 from the germline V gene are WSHSY and SAAADI. This CDR3 is CASSEARQGLGDGYTF. The CDR3 DNA reads TGCGCCAGCAGTGAGGCCCGACAGGGGTTAGGGGATGGCTACACCTTC.

The chain employs TRBV3-1 (or the pseudogene TRBV3-2) and TRBJ2-5; 8 bases align to TRBD1. This CDR3 is 14 amino acids long. J was trimmed by 3 bases and V by 4 bases; bases with no gene match: 4. Germline CDR1 and CDR2: LGHDT and YNNKEL (reference sequence). CDR3 DNA: TGTGCCAGCAGCCGGTTGGACAGGGAAGAGACCCAGTACTTC. Protein sequence: CASSRLDREETQYF.

CDR3 nucleotides: TGTGCCAGTAGTGTAGCGGTCACAGATACGCAGTATTTT. This translates into CASSVAVTDTQYF. The J gene is TRBJ2-3, the V gene TRBV19; maybe TRBD2 (6 bases). This CDR3 has 13 residues. The ends were cut back, 5 bases at V and 2 bases at J, with 8 bases in the middle. Germline assignment: CDR1 LNHDA and CDR2 SQIVND (reference sequence).

The sample holds one count of this clone. The chain is built from TRBV28 and TRBJ2-2; 7 bases are a match to TRBD2. After removal of 7 bases from V and 6 bases from J, the junction contained 11 bases not matched to a gene. Germline assignment: CDR1 MDHEN and CDR2 SYDVKM. CDR3 size: 15 residues. The CDR3 DNA is TGTGCCAGCACCAGGCGGGGAGGGCCCTCCGGGGAGCTGTTTTTT. Amino acids: CASTRRGGPSGELFF.

The chain uses TRBV3-1 (or the pseudogene TRBV3-2) and TRBJ2-2; TRBD2 matches at 7 bases. CDR3 length equals 15 residues. The V gene's germline CDR1 is LGHDT and CDR2 YNNKEL (reference sequence). V shed 1 base and J 6 bases; nucleotides not matched to a gene: 5. CDR3: CASSQVERGPGELFF. CDR3 in DNA: TGTGCCAGCAGCCAAGTAGAGCGGGGACCCGGGGAGCTGTTTTTT.

For this clone: The junction does not match germline at one end; this may be a read error. The rearrangement joins TRBV2 to TRBJ1-4; no firm D call. Germline V gene lookup returns CDR1 SNHLY and CDR2 FYNNEI. The CDR3 runs to 14 residues. The CDR3, as DNA: TGTGCCAGCAGTGAATACCCGGGTCCTTCCAGGAGGATTTTT. Translation: CASSEYPGPSRRIF.

This chain uses TRBV10-3 with TRBJ1-3; D ambiguous. Germline V gene lookup returns CDR1 ENHRY and CDR2 SYGVKD. The CDR3 has 11 amino acids. Trimming removed 11 bases at V and 1 base at J, with 6 bases between. The CDR3 loop is CALASGNTIYF. The DNA of the CDR3 is TGTGCCCTGGCTTCTGGAAACACCATATATTTT.

The rearrangement uses TRBV7-2 and TRBJ2-7; TRBD2 is a possible D gene (7 bases). Germline-derived CDR1 and CDR2 are SGHTA and FQGNSA. This CDR3 comprises 15 residues. V lost 7 bases and J 4 bases, leaving 20 bases between the germline ends. The CDR3 nucleotides read TGTGCCAGCACCCCAGACCCGGGGGGCAGGTACGAGCAGTACTTC. Translating gives CASTPDPGGRYEQYF.

The CDR3 bases are TGTGCCAGCAGAGAAACTACGTTCGGGGAGCTGTTTTTT. It codes for CASRETTFGELFF. The chain links TRBV2 to TRBJ2-2; D gene uncertain. Trimming cost V 6 bases and J 7 bases, with 12 bases left between them. Germline CDR1 SNHLY, CDR2 FYNNEI. The CDR3 consists of 13 residues.

The chain is built from TRBV5-1 and TRBJ2-4, with 7 bases matching TRBD2. V gave up 0 bases and J gave up 3 bases; unmatched junction bases: 6. The CDR3 is made up of 16 amino acids. Germline lookup yields CDR1 SGHRS and CDR2 YFSETQ. As DNA, the CDR3 is TGCGCCAGCAGCTTGGCGAGGGGAGGGCTCAAAAACATTCAGTACTTC. This translates into CASSLARGGLKNIQYF.

The J gene is TRBJ2-7, the V gene TRBV7-3; D unresolved. Germline V gene lookup returns CDR1 SGHTA and CDR2 FQGTGA. V lost 2 bases, J lost 3 bases, and 8 bases lay in between. CDR3 length: 13 amino acids. CDR3 nucleotide sequence: TGTGCCAGCAGCTTACTCGGCGGCTACGAGCAGTACTTC. It specifies CASSLLGGYEQYF.

The chain carries TRBV2 and TRBJ2-2; 7 bases map to TRBD2. Losses at the gene ends were 6 bases for V and 3 bases for J; bases not matched to a gene: 7. The CDR3 totals 15 residues. Germline values: CDR1 SNHLY, CDR2 FYNNEI. The CDR3 here is CASRGPGGDTGELFF. The CDR3 nucleotides are TGTGCCAGCAGGGGCCCGGGGGGAGACACCGGGGAGCTGTTTTTT.

The chain uses TRBV27 and TRBJ2-7, with 10 bases aligning to TRBD1. The CDR3 is 14 residues long. V shed 5 bases, J shed 3 bases, and the junction held 4 bases outside the gene matches. CDR1 is MNHEY and CDR2 is SMNVEV in the germline V gene (reference sequence). The CDR3 loop reads CASSMGQGIYEQYF. CDR3 in DNA: TGTGCCAGCAGTATGGGACAGGGGATCTACGAGCAGTACTTC.

V gene TRBV9 combines with J gene TRBJ2-5; 11 positions match TRBD2. The CDR3 sequence is 16 residues long. V shed 3 bases, J shed 2 bases, and the junction held 6 bases outside the gene matches. Germline V gene lookup returns CDR1 SGDLS and CDR2 YYNGEE. The CDR3 bases are TGTGCCAGCAGCGCGATAGCGGGGGGGCTACAAGAGACCCAGTACTTC. Translating gives CASSAIAGGLQETQYF.